The 4 T cell receptor beta chains below come from one sample, sequenced in a study of blood T cells in healthy people across ages. PCR was performed a second time for about 7 to 12 cycles using a sample-barcoded 5' primer and a J-beta primer mix. One entry per CDR3 protein results from TCRdb running MiXCR on the 5' RACE reads. In the table there are some 1.8 million distinct CDR3 sequences, about two fifths of which are singletons. Sequenced input: blood. The receptor set was obtained from a human donor in good health.

The chain uses TRBV20-1 and TRBJ1-5, with D maybe TRBD1 (5 bases). This CDR3 comprises 16 residues. Per the germline V gene, CDR1 is DFQATT and CDR2 is SNEGSKA (reference sequence). Trimming pared 3 bases from V and 0 bases from J, leaving 15 bases between. The CDR3 DNA follows: TGCAGTGCTAGGGGGCCAGGCGATAATAGCAATCAGCCCCAGCATTTT. Its protein product is CSARGPGDNSNQPQHF.

The V call is TRBV2, the J call TRBJ2-5, with D tentatively TRBD1 (6 bases). The end of the DNA fits TRBJ2-7 better, so the J call may be wrong. CDR3 size: 14 residues. From germline, CDR1 is SNHLY and CDR2 FYNNEI. CDR3 sequence reads: CASSTQGRSGEQYF. CDR3 DNA sequence: TGTGCCAGCAGTACCCAGGGGCGGTCTGGCGAGCAGTACTTC.

A note on this clonotype: The junction differs from germline at one of its ends, possibly a read error. The J gene is TRBJ2-3, the V gene TRBV7-9; perhaps TRBD2 as D (6 bases). CDR3 length: 13 amino acids. Germline assignment: CDR1 SEHNR and CDR2 FQNEAQ (reference sequence). This CDR3 reads CASSFRWGDTQYF. The CDR3 DNA reads as TGTGCCAGCAGCTTCCGATGGGGGGATACACAGTATTTT.

This chain connects TRBV29-1 to TRBJ2-1, with a possible D match to TRBD1 (6 bases). The CDR3 is 11 residues long. Germline CDR1 is SQVTM and CDR2 is ANQGSEA. V lost 6 bases to trimming and J lost 7 bases, with 10 bases between them. The CDR3 loop reads CSVPQGNEQFF. The CDR3 DNA sequence: TGCAGCGTGCCACAGGGAAATGAGCAGTTCTTC.